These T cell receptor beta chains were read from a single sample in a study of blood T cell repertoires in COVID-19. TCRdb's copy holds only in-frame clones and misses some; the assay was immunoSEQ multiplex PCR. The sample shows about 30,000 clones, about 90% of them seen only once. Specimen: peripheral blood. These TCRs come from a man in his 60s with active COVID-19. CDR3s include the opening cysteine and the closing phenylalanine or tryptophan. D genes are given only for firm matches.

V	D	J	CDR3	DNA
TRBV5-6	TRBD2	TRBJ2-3	CASSLVGGTTDTQYF	TGTGCCAGCAGCTTGGTGGGGGGGACGACAGATACGCAGTATTTT
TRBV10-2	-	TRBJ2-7	CASLDREANEQYF	TGCGCCAGTTTAGACAGAGAAGCCAACGAGCAGTACTTC
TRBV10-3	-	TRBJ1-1	CAISYPGDPNTEAFF	TGTGCCATCAGTTATCCGGGGGATCCAAACACTGAAGCTTTCTTT
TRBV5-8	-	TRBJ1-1	CASCPPGGRLNTEAFF	TGTGCCAGCTGTCCCCCGGGGGGGCGTTTGAACACTGAAGCTTTCTTT
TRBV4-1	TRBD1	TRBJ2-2	CASSPQLRTGNTGELFF	TGCGCCAGCAGCCCCCAGCTCCGGACAGGGAACACCGGGGAGCTGTTTTTT
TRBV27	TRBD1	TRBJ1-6	CASSLGQIGSPLHF	TGTGCCAGCAGTTTGGGACAGATAGGTTCACCCCTCCACTTT
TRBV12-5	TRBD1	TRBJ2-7	CASGSSGQTYEQYF	TGTGCTAGTGGTTCCTCGGGACAGACCTACGAGCAGTACTTC
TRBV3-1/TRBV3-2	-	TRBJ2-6	CASSLRSGANVLTF	TGTGCCAGCAGCCTCCGCTCTGGGGCCAACGTCCTGACTTTC
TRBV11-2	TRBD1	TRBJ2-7	CASSLTDRGIYEQYF	TGTGCCAGCAGCTTAACGGACAGGGGCATATACGAGCAGTACTTC
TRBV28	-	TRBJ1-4	CASSSPRGVGEKLFF	TGTGCCAGCAGTTCCCCACGGGGGGTAGGGGAAAAACTGTTTTTT
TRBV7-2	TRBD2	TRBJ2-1	CASSLTRTSGENEQFF	TGTGCCAGCAGCCTAACTCGGACTAGCGGGGAAAATGAGCAGTTCTTC
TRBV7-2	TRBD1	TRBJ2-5	CASSSTQGAGETQYF	TGTGCCAGCAGTTCGACACAGGGGGCAGGAGAGACCCAGTACTTC
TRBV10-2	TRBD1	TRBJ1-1	CASIETGGGTEAFF	TGCGCCAGCATTGAGACAGGGGGCGGCACTGAAGCTTTCTTT
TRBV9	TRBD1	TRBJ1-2	CASSVGQGRLGYTF	TGTGCCAGCAGCGTAGGACAGGGGAGGCTCGGCTACACCTTC
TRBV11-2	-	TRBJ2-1	CASSFELNSYNEQFF	TGTGCCAGCAGCTTTGAGCTGAACTCCTACAATGAGCAGTTCTTC
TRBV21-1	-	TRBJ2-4	CASSKRFLAKNIQYF	TGTGCCAGCAGCAAGAGGTTTTTAGCCAAAAACATTCAGTACTTC
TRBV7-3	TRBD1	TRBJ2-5	CASSLGGRETQYF	TGTGCCAGCAGCCTAGGGGGCCGAGAGACCCAGTACTTC
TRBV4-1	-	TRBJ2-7	CASSQDEAFRLRF	TGCGCCAGCAGCCAGGATGAGGCTTTCCGACTACGGTTC
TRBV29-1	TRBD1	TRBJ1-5	CSVVQGNQPQHF	TGCAGCGTTGTACAGGGGAATCAGCCCCAGCATTTT
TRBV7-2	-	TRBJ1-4	CASRYPGATNEKLFF	TGTGCCAGCAGGTACCCCGGTGCAACTAATGAAAAACTGTTTTTT
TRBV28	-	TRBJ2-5	CASSLPGSTQYF	TGTGCCAGCAGTTTACCGGGGTCGACCCAGTACTTC
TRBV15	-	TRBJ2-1	CATSRAGASVAYNEQFF	TGTGCCACCAGCAGAGCAGGAGCTAGCGTAGCCTACAATGAGCAGTTCTTC
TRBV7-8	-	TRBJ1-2	CASSLEAGTYGYTF	TGTGCCAGCAGCTTAGAGGCGGGGACCTATGGCTACACCTTC
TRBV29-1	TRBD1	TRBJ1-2	CSVDRQGGNYGYTF	TGCAGCGTTGATCGACAGGGTGGGAACTATGGCTACACCTTC
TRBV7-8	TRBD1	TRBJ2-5	CASTNIQGAGETQYF	TGTGCCAGCACCAATATTCAGGGGGCAGGAGAGACCCAGTACTTC
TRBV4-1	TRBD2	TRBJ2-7	CASSQVTSGVYEQYF	TGCGCCAGCAGCCAAGTGACTAGCGGGGTGTACGAGCAGTACTTC
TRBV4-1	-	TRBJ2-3	CASSQQQSMRADTQYF	TGCGCCAGCAGCCAACAACAGAGTATGAGGGCAGATACGCAGTATTTT
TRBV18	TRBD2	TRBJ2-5	CASSVGLAGSQETQYF	TGTGCCAGCTCAGTCGGACTAGCGGGGAGCCAAGAGACCCAGTACTTC
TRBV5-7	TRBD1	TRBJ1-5	CASSRDRPKPYCQPQHF	TGTGCCAGCAGTCGGGACAGGCCGAAACCATATTGTCAGCCCCAGCATTTT
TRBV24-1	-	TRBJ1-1	CATSDSQLGKAFF	TGTGCCACCAGTGATTCCCAGTTGGGCAAAGCTTTCTTT
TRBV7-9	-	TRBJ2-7	CASSYSYQAYEQYF	TGTGCCAGCAGCTATTCTTACCAGGCCTACGAGCAGTACTTC
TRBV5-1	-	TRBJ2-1	CASSLGSRSDEQFF	TGCGCCAGCAGCTTGGGTTCCAGGTCGGATGAGCAGTTCTTC
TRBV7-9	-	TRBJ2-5	CASSPLRGGTQETQYF	TGTGCCAGCAGCCCACTGAGGGGGGGGACCCAAGAGACCCAGTACTTC
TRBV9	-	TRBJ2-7	CASSATRSSYEQYF	TGTGCCAGCAGCGCAACTAGGAGCTCCTACGAGCAGTACTTC
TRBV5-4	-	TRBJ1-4	CASSPGWGLNEKLFF	TGTGCCAGCAGCCCGGGCTGGGGACTTAATGAAAAACTGTTTTTT
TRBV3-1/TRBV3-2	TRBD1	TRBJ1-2	CASSQEVGQGAPNGYTF	TGTGCCAGCAGCCAAGAGGTAGGACAGGGGGCTCCCAATGGCTACACCTTC
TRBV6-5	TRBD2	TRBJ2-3	CASRGVGGTPDTQYF	TGTGCCAGCAGGGGTGTGGGGGGGACCCCAGATACGCAGTATTTT
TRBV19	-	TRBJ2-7	CASSSGLAYYEQYF	TGTGCCAGTAGTTCCGGACTGGCCTACTACGAGCAGTACTTC